This TCR beta chain emerged from a study of cytomegalovirus exposure and HLA in healthy donors. The study ran its PCR with 60 Vbeta and 13 Jbeta primers. Data came from immunoSEQ multiplex PCR; TCRdb stores just in-frame clones and leaves some out. The table records 200,000 to 250,000 clones, about 81% of them present only once. CDR1 is MDHEN, CDR2 SYDVKM, per germline. The CDR3 covers 14 residues. Trimming took off 2 bases at V and 5 bases at J, with 12 bases between the two ends. The sample comprised PBMCs. J is TRBJ1-1 and V is TRBV28; D call uncertain. The source of this sequence is a woman between 40 and 55 years old in good health and CMV-seronegative. CDR3 protein: CASSLQRAKTEAFF. In DNA, the CDR3 is TGTGCCAGCAGTTTACAGAGGGCTAAGACTGAAGCTTTCTTT.